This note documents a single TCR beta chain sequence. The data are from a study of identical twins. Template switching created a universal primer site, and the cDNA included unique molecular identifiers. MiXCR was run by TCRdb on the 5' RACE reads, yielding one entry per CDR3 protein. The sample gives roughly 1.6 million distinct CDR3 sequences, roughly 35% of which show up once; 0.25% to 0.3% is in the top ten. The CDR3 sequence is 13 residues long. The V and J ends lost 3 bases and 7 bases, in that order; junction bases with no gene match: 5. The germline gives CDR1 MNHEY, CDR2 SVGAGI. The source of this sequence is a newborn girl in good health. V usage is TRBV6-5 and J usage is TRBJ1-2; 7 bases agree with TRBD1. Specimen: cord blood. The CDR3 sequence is CASSYEGAVGYTF. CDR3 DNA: TGTGCCAGCAGTTATGAGGGGGCGGTTGGCTACACCTTC.